A single sample is the source of the 9 T cell receptor beta chains below, sequenced in a study of cytomegalovirus exposure and HLA in healthy donors. PCR amplification relied on 60 Vbeta primers (plus 13 Jbeta primers). Profiling relied on immunoSEQ multiplex PCR, and the TCRdb table lists in-frame clones only, not all of them. The sample lists around 130,000 clones, 70% occurring once. The material sequenced was PBMCs. These receptors all come from a woman between 25 and 40 years old in good health and CMV-seronegative.

This clone was observed a few times. The V and J genes are TRBV7-2 and TRBJ1-2; TRBD1 matches 10 bases. V gave up 4 bases and J gave up 8 bases; unmatched junction bases: 4. This CDR3 is built from 13 residues. Germline V gene lookup returns CDR1 SGHTA and CDR2 FQGNSA. CDR3 sequence: CASSSDRGQGYTF. CDR3 nucleotide sequence: TGTGCCAGCAGCTCCGACAGGGGGCAGGGCTACACCTTC.

This clone showed up just a few times. V is TRBV6-5 and J is TRBJ1-5; D call uncertain. CDR1 and CDR2 (germline): MNHEY, SVGAGI. V lost 5 bases to trimming and J lost 1 base, with 6 bases between them. The CDR3 length is 13 residues. CDR3 amino acids: CASSTQSNQPQHF. For the CDR3, the DNA is TGTGCCAGCAGTACACAGAGCAATCAGCCCCAGCATTTT.

The chain carries TRBV2 and TRBJ2-2, with D perhaps TRBD2 (6 bases). This CDR3 has 13 amino acids. V lost 6 bases to trimming and J lost 5 bases, with 10 bases between them. Per the germline V gene, CDR1 is SNHLY and CDR2 is FYNNEI. The CDR3 is CASREGLTGELFF. CDR3 DNA sequence: TGTGCCAGCAGGGAGGGTTTGACCGGGGAGCTGTTTTTT.

The chain uses TRBV28 and TRBJ1-2, with TRBD1 as a possible D gene (6 bases). This CDR3 has 14 residues. The germline gives CDR1 MDHEN, CDR2 SYDVKM. V was cut by 5 bases and J by 8 bases, with 18 bases left in between. CDR3 sequence: CASSPPRGGGGYTF. CDR3 nucleotide sequence: TGTGCCAGCAGTCCCCCCCGGGGGGGCGGCGGCTACACCTTC.

The chain carries TRBV27 and TRBJ2-7, with TRBD1 identical over 9 bases. Germline CDR1 is MNHEY and CDR2 is SMNVEV (reference sequence). This CDR3 is 14 amino acids long. With 6 bases clipped from V and 2 bases from J, the junction kept 5 bases outside the gene matches. Written as DNA, the CDR3 is TGTGCCAGCAGCCACAGGGGGCCTCCCTACGAGCAGTACTTC. The encoded protein is CASSHRGPPYEQYF.

V gene TRBV7-9 combines with J gene TRBJ1-2; unclear D gene. Germline lookup yields CDR1 SEHNR and CDR2 FQNEAQ (reference sequence). Trimming cost V 5 bases and J 6 bases, with 7 bases left between them. This CDR3 contains 11 residues. CDR3 sequence reads: CASSPGDGYTF. The CDR3 DNA follows: TGTGCCAGCAGCCCAGGTGATGGCTACACCTTC.

A remark on this clone: Other nucleotide sequences from this sample produce the same CDR3. The chain couples TRBV19 to TRBJ2-5; no reliable D call. Germline V CDR1 and CDR2: LNHDA, SQIVND (reference sequence). V lost 3 bases and J lost 1, with 6 bases in between. There are 13 residues in the CDR3. The CDR3 sequence is CASSIQVQETQYF. CDR3 in DNA: TGTGCCAGTAGTATCCAGGTCCAAGAGACCCAGTACTTC. The complete variable domain, with remaining parts taken from reference TRBV19 and TRBJ2-5, reads DGGITQSPKYLFRKEGQNVTLSCEQNLNHDAMYWYRQDPGQGLRLIYYSQIVNDFQKGDIAEGYSVSREKKESFPLTVTSAQKNPTAFYLCASSIQVQETQYFGPGTRLLVL.

The chain has TRBV2 and TRBJ2-5, with a possible D match to TRBD2 (5 bases). This CDR3 region has 15 residues. Trimming cost V 4 bases and J 5 bases, with 17 bases left between them. Germline-derived CDR1 and CDR2 are SNHLY and FYNNEI. In DNA form, the CDR3 reads TGTGCCAGCAGTGGCGTCCTCGGGGTGGCGGAGACCCAGTACTTC. Translation gives CASSGVLGVAETQYF.

The rearrangement uses TRBV7-2 and TRBJ1-2, with a weak D call TRBD1 (5 bases). The CDR3 has 14 residues. Germline CDR1 reads SGHTA; CDR2 reads FQGNSA. The ends were cut back, 1 base at V and 4 bases at J, with 10 bases in the middle. The CDR3 reads CASSLEEGTYGYTF. CDR3 DNA sequence: TGTGCCAGCAGCTTAGAGGAGGGGACCTATGGCTACACCTTC.